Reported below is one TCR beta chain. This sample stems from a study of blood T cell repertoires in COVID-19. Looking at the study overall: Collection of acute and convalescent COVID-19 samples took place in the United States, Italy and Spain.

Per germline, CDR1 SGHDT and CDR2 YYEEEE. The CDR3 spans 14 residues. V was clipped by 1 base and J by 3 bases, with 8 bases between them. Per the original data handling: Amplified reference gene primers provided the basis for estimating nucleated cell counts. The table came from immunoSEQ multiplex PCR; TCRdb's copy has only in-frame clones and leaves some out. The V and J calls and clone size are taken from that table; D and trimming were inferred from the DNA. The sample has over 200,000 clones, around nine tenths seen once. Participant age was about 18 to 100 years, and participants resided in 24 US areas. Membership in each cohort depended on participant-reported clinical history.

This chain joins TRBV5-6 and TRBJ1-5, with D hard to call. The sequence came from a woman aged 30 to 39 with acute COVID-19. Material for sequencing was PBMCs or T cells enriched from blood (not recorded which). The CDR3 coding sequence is TGTGCCAGCAGCTTGCGGGGAGCCAATCAGCCCCAGCATTTT. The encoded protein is CASSLRGANQPQHF.